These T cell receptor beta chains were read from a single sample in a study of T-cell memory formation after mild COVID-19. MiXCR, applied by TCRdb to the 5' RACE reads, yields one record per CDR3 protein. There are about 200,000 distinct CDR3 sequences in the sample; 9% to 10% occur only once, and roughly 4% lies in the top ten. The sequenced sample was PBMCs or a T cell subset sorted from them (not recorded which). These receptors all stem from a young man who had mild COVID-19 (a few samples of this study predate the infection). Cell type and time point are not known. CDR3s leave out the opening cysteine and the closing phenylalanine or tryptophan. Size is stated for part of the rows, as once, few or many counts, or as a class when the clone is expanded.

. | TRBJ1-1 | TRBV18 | ASSPYPSGQLVRNTEAF
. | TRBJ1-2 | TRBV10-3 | AISDKQGESGYT
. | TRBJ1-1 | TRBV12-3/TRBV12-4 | AAGRQTNTEAF
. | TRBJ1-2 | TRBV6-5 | ASNRDGQAPYGYT
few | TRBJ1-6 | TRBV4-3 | ASSEQGRGNSPLH
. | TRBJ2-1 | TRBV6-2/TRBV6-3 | ASSRDSTAGQF
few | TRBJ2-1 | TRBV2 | ASGRRGGQRYEQF
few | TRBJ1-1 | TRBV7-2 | ASSLQPGSTEAF
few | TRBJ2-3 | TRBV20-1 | SATRGGGPSTDTQY
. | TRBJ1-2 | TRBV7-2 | ASSDRTGVTGYT
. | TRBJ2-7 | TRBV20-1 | SAADVGQY
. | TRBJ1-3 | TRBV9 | ASSVDQGFSGNTIY
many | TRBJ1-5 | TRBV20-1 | SARGHGNQPQH
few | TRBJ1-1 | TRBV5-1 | ASSLALHTEAF
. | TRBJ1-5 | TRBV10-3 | AISGSSNQPQH
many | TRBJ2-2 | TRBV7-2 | ASSSYLGANTGELF
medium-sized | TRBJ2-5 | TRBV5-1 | ASSLAGGDSGETQY
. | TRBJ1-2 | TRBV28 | ASSYGVLGGSGYGYT